This is a list of T cell receptor beta chains from one sample in a study of response to subunit inactivated influenza vaccine. A single record per CDR3 protein comes from TCRdb applying MiXCR to the RT-PCR reads. The sample has about 520,000 distinct CDR3 sequences; approximately 6.9% are singletons. The sequencing used PBMCs from blood, collected 23 to 25 months after vaccination. These receptors originate from a man in his fifties or sixties who received an inactivated influenza vaccine. Each CDR3 is given without its conserved first and last residue. Each record gives: clone size, D gene, J gene, V gene, CDR3 protein. A D gene is named only where the DNA matches it firmly. Clone size is not always given. Where it is, it says once, few, many or a class for expanded clones.

clone size: .; D gene: TRBD1; J gene: TRBJ2-3; V gene: TRBV6-1; CDR3 protein: ASRGARGTDTQY
clone size: many; D gene: .; J gene: TRBJ2-7; V gene: TRBV20-1; CDR3 protein: SAQTGSSYEQY
clone size: .; D gene: .; J gene: TRBJ2-3; V gene: TRBV25-1; CDR3 protein: ASSDGQVLTDTQY
clone size: .; D gene: TRBD2; J gene: TRBJ2-3; V gene: TRBV12-3/TRBV12-4; CDR3 protein: ASSVRLAGGPARDTQY
clone size: .; D gene: .; J gene: TRBJ1-1; V gene: TRBV7-6; CDR3 protein: ASSRDRTLNTEAF
clone size: few; D gene: .; J gene: TRBJ2-1; V gene: TRBV7-8; CDR3 protein: ASSPPWRRGYNEQF
clone size: many; D gene: .; J gene: TRBJ2-1; V gene: TRBV10-3; CDR3 protein: AISESAGANNEQF
clone size: few; D gene: .; J gene: TRBJ2-7; V gene: TRBV27; CDR3 protein: ASSPPPLRRGEYEQY
clone size: .; D gene: .; J gene: TRBJ2-5; V gene: TRBV6-5; CDR3 protein: ASSHRVGGETQY
clone size: .; D gene: .; J gene: TRBJ1-5; V gene: TRBV7-9; CDR3 protein: ASSFDGNQPQH
clone size: few; D gene: TRBD1; J gene: TRBJ2-3; V gene: TRBV24-1; CDR3 protein: ATSEPTGNTRDTQY
clone size: .; D gene: TRBD2; J gene: TRBJ2-7; V gene: TRBV7-8; CDR3 protein: ASSLGTSGIYEQY
clone size: .; D gene: .; J gene: TRBJ2-1; V gene: TRBV18; CDR3 protein: ASSPAVGGANEQF
clone size: many; D gene: .; J gene: TRBJ2-7; V gene: TRBV10-3; CDR3 protein: AISPSYEQY
clone size: .; D gene: .; J gene: TRBJ2-5; V gene: TRBV7-9; CDR3 protein: ASSLAYRRRETQY
clone size: many; D gene: .; J gene: TRBJ2-7; V gene: TRBV5-1; CDR3 protein: ASSPYGDTFSYEQY
clone size: few; D gene: .; J gene: TRBJ2-7; V gene: TRBV7-2; CDR3 protein: ASSAVVGYEQY
clone size: few; D gene: .; J gene: TRBJ2-7; V gene: TRBV15; CDR3 protein: ATSRLGGVYEQY
clone size: many; D gene: .; J gene: TRBJ2-1; V gene: TRBV12-3/TRBV12-4; CDR3 protein: ASKSPNEQF
clone size: .; D gene: TRBD1; J gene: TRBJ2-2; V gene: TRBV9; CDR3 protein: ASSDRTGDSTNTGELF
clone size: many; D gene: .; J gene: TRBJ1-1; V gene: TRBV20-1; CDR3 protein: SARSHTEAF
clone size: many; D gene: TRBD2; J gene: TRBJ2-3; V gene: TRBV7-2; CDR3 protein: ASSFLAGGRDTQY
clone size: few; D gene: TRBD1; J gene: TRBJ2-3; V gene: TRBV29-1; CDR3 protein: SVGRGYTDTQY
clone size: many; D gene: TRBD1; J gene: TRBJ1-2; V gene: TRBV11-2; CDR3 protein: ASSFRTGSGGYT